The next 30 T cell receptor beta chains were all read from a single sample in a study of T cell changes during pregnancy in multiple sclerosis (dated by TCRdb to about 2019). The receptor library was made with the immunoSEQ multiplex PCR assay. This immuneACCESS table, as held by TCRdb, lists in-frame sequences with V and J called but not all clones. Of the missing ones, under half trace to an unresolved V gene in checked studies; the others have no known cause. This sample has around 35,000 clones in its table, and under 95% of those were observed once. Approximately 0.45% of the sample is held by the ten biggest clonotypes. The sample consisted of CD4+ T cells from peripheral blood mononuclear cells, taken after pregnancy. These receptors all stem from a female donor with multiple sclerosis, enrolled in a pregnancy study.

This chain connects TRBV7-9 to TRBJ1-5; no clear D gene. The CDR3 has 14 residues. Germline V lookup: CDR1 SEHNR, CDR2 FQNEAQ (reference sequence). With 4 bases removed from V and 3 bases from J, the gap between germline ends came to 10 bases. DNA for the CDR3: TGTGCCAGCAGCTCATCGGGGTTCAATCAGCCCCAGCATTTT. Translation gives CASSSSGFNQPQHF.

The genes are TRBV19 and TRBJ1-2; 10 bases are a match to TRBD1. V dropped 8 bases and J dropped 3; count of bases not matched to a gene: 12. Germline CDR1 reads LNHDA; CDR2 reads SQIVND (reference sequence). The length of the CDR3 is 16 residues. CDR3: CASSSIKDRGDYGYTF. Here the CDR3 DNA reads TGTGCCAGTTCATCTATTAAGGACAGGGGGGACTATGGCTACACCTTC.

There are a few counts of this clone. The chain employs TRBV12-5 and TRBJ1-1; no clear D. Trimming took off 5 bases at V and 5 bases at J, with 9 bases between the two ends. The CDR3 spans 12 residues. CDR1 is LGHNT and CDR2 is FRNRAP in the germline V gene. The CDR3 DNA follows: TGTGCTAGTGGTACCTCGGGAACTGAAGCTTTCTTT. This gives the protein CASGTSGTEAFF. Filled out from reference TRBV12-5 and TRBJ1-1, the complete variable domain reads DARVTQTPRHKVTEMGQEVTMRCQPILGHNTVFWYRQTMMQGLELLAYFRNRAPLDDSGMPKDRFSAEMPDATLATLKIQPSEPRDSAVYFCASGTSGTEAFFGQGTRLTVV.

The V and J genes are TRBV15 and TRBJ1-2; D ambiguous. This CDR3 spans 13 amino acids. CDR1 and CDR2 from the germline V gene are LNHNV and YYDKDF (reference sequence). Trimming cost V 2 bases and J 3 bases, with 7 bases left between them. The CDR3 coding sequence is TGTGCCACCAGCAGAACTCGTGACTATGGCTACACCTTC. It translates to CATSRTRDYGYTF.

About this clone itself: This CDR3 is also generated by other DNA sequences in the sample. The rearrangement links TRBV7-2 to TRBJ2-2; 7 nucleotides align to TRBD1. CDR1 is SGHTA, CDR2 FQGNSA, per germline. The CDR3 totals 14 residues. The trim removed 5 bases at V and 11 bases at J, leaving 11 bases unmatched. CDR3 sequence (DNA): TGTGCCAGCAGCCCTATCACCTGGACAGGAGAGCTGTTTTTT. Encoded protein: CASSPITWTGELFF.

The CDR3 nucleotides are TGTGCCAGCAGCATGCAGGGAAGGAGTAATTCACCCCTCCACTTT. Translation: CASSMQGRSNSPLHF. This chain links TRBV7-8 with TRBJ1-6; D possibly corresponds to TRBD1 (5 bases). Between the trimmed V and J ends, which lost 5 bases and 6 bases, there was a span of 14 bases. Germline V gene lookup returns CDR1 SGHVS and CDR2 FQNEAQ. The CDR3 length is 15 residues.

The rearrangement uses TRBV15 and TRBJ1-1; 11 bases are a match to TRBD1. Germline V lookup: CDR1 LNHNV, CDR2 YYDKDF (reference sequence). The junction had 12 bases not matched to a gene; V was cut back by 1 base and J by 5 bases. This CDR3 has 18 amino acids. Here the CDR3 reads CATSRGVGWTGGETEAFF. Written as DNA, the CDR3 is TGTGCCACCAGCAGAGGGGTGGGTTGGACAGGGGGCGAAACTGAAGCTTTCTTT.

The chain joins TRBV7-9 to TRBJ1-3, with 7 bases lining up with TRBD1. CDR3 length: 11 residues. Germline V lookup: CDR1 SEHNR, CDR2 FQNEAQ (reference sequence). V shed 8 bases, J shed 6 bases, and the junction held 1 base outside the gene matches. In nucleotides, the CDR3 is TGTGCCAGCGGACAGGCAAACACCATATATTTT. Amino acids: CASGQANTIYF.

This rearrangement joins TRBV11-2 to TRBJ2-1; the match to TRBD2 covers 11 bases. With 5 bases clipped from V and 4 bases from J, the junction kept 10 bases outside the gene matches. Germline V lookup: CDR1 SGHAT, CDR2 FQNNGV. The CDR3 runs 17 residues. CDR3 in DNA: TGTGCCAGCAGCCTAACCACTCTAGCGGGAGGATACAATGAGCAGTTCTTC. Translated, it gives CASSLTTLAGGYNEQFF.

This clone has a single count. The rearrangement joins TRBV2 to TRBJ1-2; no clear D gene. Germline CDR1 SNHLY, CDR2 FYNNEI. There are 14 residues in the CDR3. Trimming pared 4 bases from V and 4 bases from J, leaving 13 bases between. CDR3 in DNA: TGTGCCAGCAGTGTACCGAGTTCGGGCTATGGCTACACCTTC. It encodes CASSVPSSGYGYTF.

V gene TRBV2 combines with J gene TRBJ1-2, with D maybe TRBD1 (5 bases). Germline lookup yields CDR1 SNHLY and CDR2 FYNNEI. V gave up 1 base and J gave up 9 bases, with 18 bases separating them. The CDR3 loop spans 15 amino acids. The CDR3, as DNA: TGTGCCAGCAGTGAAGGGGGCGCCCTGGCTTCAAGCTACACCTTC. Its translation is CASSEGGALASSYTF.

V is TRBV11-3 and J is TRBJ2-7; D not resolved. V lost 5 bases to trimming and J lost 3 bases, with 5 bases between them. The CDR3 runs 11 residues. Germline-derived CDR1 and CDR2 are SGHNT and YENEEA. CDR3 in amino acids: CASSLRYEQYF. The CDR3 DNA follows: TGTGCCAGCAGCCTCCGCTACGAGCAGTACTTC. The whole variable domain, filled in from reference TRBV11-3 and TRBJ2-7, reads EAGVVQSPRYKIIEKKQPVAFWCNPISGHNTLYWYLQNLGQGPELLIRYENEEAVDDSQLPKDRFSAERLKGVDSTLKIQPAELGDSAVYLCASSLRYEQYFGPGTRLTVT.

CDR3 sequence reads: CASSSFTGNTEAFF. The CDR3 coding sequence is TGTGCCAGCAGCTCCTTCACAGGGAACACTGAAGCTTTCTTT. The rearrangement uses TRBV7-9 and TRBJ1-1, with D tentatively TRBD1 (5 bases). This CDR3 has 14 amino acids. CDR1 SEHNR and CDR2 FQNEAQ come from the germline V gene (reference sequence). V lost 4 bases to trimming and J lost 1 base, with 10 bases between them.

The count of this clone is one. The genes are TRBV2 and TRBJ1-1; D possibly corresponds to TRBD1 (5 bases). The V gene's germline CDR1 is SNHLY and CDR2 FYNNEI. The CDR3 loop spans 15 amino acids. V was clipped by 6 bases and J by 6 bases, with 20 bases between them. The CDR3 sequence: CASRPSQGYISEAFF. As DNA, the CDR3 is TGTGCCAGCAGGCCATCTCAGGGATATATTTCTGAAGCTTTCTTT.

This chain uses TRBV28 with TRBJ1-1, with TRBD1 matching 7 bases. The CDR3 consists of 13 residues. Germline V lookup: CDR1 MDHEN, CDR2 SYDVKM. The V gene end was trimmed by 6 bases and the J gene end by 1 base; junction bases not matched to a gene: 2. The CDR3 nucleotides read TGTGCCAGCAGGGGACAGAGGAACACTGAAGCTTTCTTT. Protein product: CASRGQRNTEAFF. The complete variable domain, with remaining parts taken from reference TRBV28 and TRBJ1-1, reads DVKVTQSSRYLVKRTGEKVFLECVQDMDHENMFWYRQDPGLGLRLIYFSYDVKMKEKGDIPEGYSVSREKKERFSLILESASTNQTSMYLCASRGQRNTEAFFGQGTRLTVV.

In this sample, this clone turned up once. The chain is built from TRBV2 and TRBJ2-2, with 8 bases lining up with TRBD1. Germline values: CDR1 SNHLY, CDR2 FYNNEI. The CDR3 extends over 14 amino acids. The V gene end was trimmed by 4 bases and the J gene end by 7 bases; junction bases not matched to a gene: 5. The CDR3 reads CASSGGTGLGELFF. The CDR3 nucleotides read TGTGCCAGCAGTGGAGGGACAGGCCTCGGGGAGCTGTTTTTT.

The rearrangement joins TRBV6-5 to TRBJ2-7; 15 nucleotides line up with TRBD2. From germline, CDR1 is MNHEY and CDR2 SVGAGI. The CDR3 is 15 amino acids. The V gene end was trimmed by 6 bases and the J gene end by 3 bases; junction bases not matched to a gene: 3. CDR3 in DNA: TGTGCCAGCAGGGGACTAGCGGGAGGTTACTACGAGCAGTACTTC. Translating gives CASRGLAGGYYEQYF.

The genes are TRBV6-6 and TRBJ1-2; D is unresolved. V lost 4 bases to trimming and J lost 3 bases, with 9 bases between them. Germline CDR1 MNHNY, CDR2 SVGAGI (reference sequence). This CDR3 region has 13 residues. The DNA of the CDR3 is TGTGCCAGCAGTTTCACAGAGTACTATGGCTACACCTTC. As protein: CASSFTEYYGYTF.

V is TRBV6-5 and J is TRBJ2-2; D gene ambiguous. The length of the CDR3 is 15 residues. The V end was cut by 5 bases, the J end by 6 bases, with 16 bases between. The germline gives CDR1 MNHEY, CDR2 SVGAGI. CDR3 loop: CASSPPGQVAGELFF. The DNA for the CDR3 is TGTGCCAGCAGTCCCCCGGGTCAAGTCGCCGGGGAGCTGTTTTTT.

The chain is built from TRBV11-3 and TRBJ2-2; 8 nucleotides line up with TRBD2. Trimming cost V 5 bases and J 6 bases; bases outside gene matches: 8. Looked up from germline, CDR1 is SGHNT and CDR2 is YENEEA. The CDR3 is 15 amino acids. The CDR3 bases are TGTGCCAGCAGCCAAGGGACTAGATGGTCCGGGGAGCTGTTTTTT. This translates into CASSQGTRWSGELFF.

The chain combines TRBV7-2 with TRBJ1-1; D might be TRBD1 (6 bases). The CDR3 is 14 residues long. Germline V lookup: CDR1 SGHTA, CDR2 FQGNSA. Between the trimmed V and J ends, which lost 2 bases and 3 bases, there was a span of 10 bases. DNA for the CDR3: TGTGCCAGCAGCTTAAACGGACAGTACACTGAAGCTTTCTTT. Translated, it gives CASSLNGQYTEAFF.

The rearrangement links TRBV7-8 to TRBJ1-3, with a weak D call TRBD1 (5 bases). CDR3 length: 16 residues. With 4 bases removed from V and 4 bases from J, the gap between germline ends came to 17 bases. From germline, CDR1 is SGHVS and CDR2 FQNEAQ. The CDR3 is CASSSEDGTRGNTIYF. DNA for the CDR3: TGTGCCAGCAGCTCAGAAGACGGGACTCGGGGAAACACCATATATTTT.

The V and J genes are TRBV9 and TRBJ2-5; 7 nucleotides line up with TRBD2. The germline V gene has CDR1 SGDLS and CDR2 YYNGEE. The length of the CDR3 is 16 residues. Trimming at V came to 2 bases and at J to 1 base, leaving 8 bases not matched to a gene. CDR3 loop: CASSVGRGAGQETQYF. The CDR3 region has the DNA TGTGCCAGCAGCGTGGGGAGGGGCGCGGGCCAAGAGACCCAGTACTTC. Drawing the rest from reference TRBV9 and TRBJ2-5, the complete variable domain is DSGVTQTPKHLITATGQRVTLRCSPRSGDLSVYWYQQSLDQGLQFLIQYYNGEERAKGNILERFSAQQFPDLHSELNLSSLELGDSALYFCASSVGRGAGQETQYFGPGTRLLVL.

The rearrangement links TRBV7-8 to TRBJ1-3; D unclear. Germline assignment: CDR1 SGHVS and CDR2 FQNEAQ. V gave up 5 bases and J gave up 2 bases, with 13 bases separating them. This CDR3 has 15 residues. The CDR3 DNA follows: TGTGCCAGCAGCGTGGTCACACATCCTGGAAACACCATATATTTT. Its translation: CASSVVTHPGNTIYF.

This sequence joins TRBV2 and TRBJ2-7, with 9 bases that match TRBD2. The V and J ends lost 8 bases and 2 bases, in that order; junction bases with no gene match: 10. CDR3 size: 15 residues. Germline V gives CDR1 SNHLY, CDR2 FYNNEI. The CDR3 sequence: CASAEETSGPYEQYF. The CDR3 DNA follows: TGTGCCAGCGCTGAGGAGACTAGCGGACCCTACGAGCAGTACTTC.

V gene TRBV4-3 combines with J gene TRBJ2-7, with 9 bases matching TRBD1. Germline CDR1 and CDR2: LGHNA and YSLEER. The V gene end was trimmed by 0 bases and the J gene end by 8 bases; junction bases not matched to a gene: 17. This CDR3 spans 18 amino acids. CDR3 nucleotide sequence: TGCGCCAGCAGCCAAGACCATCGCCCAGGACAGGGGCCGCAACAGCAGTACTTC. As protein: CASSQDHRPGQGPQQQYF.

The CDR3 spells CASSKGVGTGQYLAKNIQYF. The CDR3 bases are TGTGCCAGCAGCAAAGGGGTGGGGACAGGACAATATCTAGCCAAAAACATTCAGTACTTC. The chain employs TRBV21-1 and TRBJ2-4; the D call of TRBD1 is as the table states it, not checked on the DNA. TRBV21-1 is an annotated pseudogene. The CDR3 consists of 20 residues.

The V gene is TRBV7-2, the J gene TRBJ2-2; maybe TRBD1 (6 bases). This CDR3 spans 17 amino acids. The V end was cut by 3 bases, the J end by 8 bases, with 22 bases between. Per the germline V gene, CDR1 is SGHTA and CDR2 is FQGNSA. The CDR3 protein is CASSLRTARGGGGELFF. CDR3 coding DNA: TGTGCCAGCAGCTTGAGGACCGCCAGGGGTGGAGGTGGGGAGCTGTTTTTT.

CDR3 nucleotides: TGTGCCAGCAGCTTAGCCCCAGCCTACGAGCAGTACTTC. Translation: CASSLAPAYEQYF. J is TRBJ2-7 and V is TRBV7-6; D is unresolved. Germline CDR1 is SGHVS and CDR2 is FNYEAQ. CDR3 length: 13 residues. The V gene lost 0 bases and the J gene lost 2 bases, with 5 bases spanning the gap.

The gene calls are TRBV5-1 and TRBJ1-3; 7 nucleotides match TRBD1. The germline V gene has CDR1 SGHRS and CDR2 YFSETQ. CDR3 length: 17 amino acids. V shed 3 bases and J 0 bases; nucleotides not matched to a gene: 9. DNA for the CDR3: TGCGCCAGCAGCTCGATGACAGGGTGGGACTCTGGAAACACCATATATTTT. The encoded protein is CASSSMTGWDSGNTIYF. The variable domain in full, completed from reference TRBV5-1 and TRBJ1-3, reads KAGVTQTPRYLIKTRGQQVTLSCSPISGHRSVSWYQQTPGQGLQFLFEYFSETQRNKGNFPGRFSGRQFSNSRSEMNVSTLELGDSALYLCASSSMTGWDSGNTIYFGEGSWLTVV.